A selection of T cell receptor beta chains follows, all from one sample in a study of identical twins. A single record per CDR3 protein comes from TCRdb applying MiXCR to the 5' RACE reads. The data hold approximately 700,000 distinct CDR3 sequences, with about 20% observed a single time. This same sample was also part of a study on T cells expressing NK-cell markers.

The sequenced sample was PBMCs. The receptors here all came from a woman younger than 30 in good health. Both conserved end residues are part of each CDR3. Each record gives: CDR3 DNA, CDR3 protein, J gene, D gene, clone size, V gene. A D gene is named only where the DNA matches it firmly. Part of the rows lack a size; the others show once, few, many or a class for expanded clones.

CDR3 DNA: TGTGCCAGCACTCTGGGGGGCGCGGGGGCCAGGAATGAGCAGTTCTTC
CDR3 protein: CASTLGGAGARNEQFF
J gene: TRBJ2-1
D gene: NA
clone size: NA
V gene: TRBV12-3/TRBV12-4

CDR3 DNA: TGTGCCAGCAGCCTCCGGTCTAGCGGGTCCACAGATACGCAGTATTTT
CDR3 protein: CASSLRSSGSTDTQYF
J gene: TRBJ2-3
D gene: TRBD2
clone size: few
V gene: TRBV9

CDR3 DNA: TGCAGTACCAAGGGCATCTACAATGAGCAGTTCTTC
CDR3 protein: CSTKGIYNEQFF
J gene: TRBJ2-1
D gene: NA
clone size: few
V gene: TRBV20-1

CDR3 DNA: TGTGCCAGCAGTGAGCTAGGGCCCCCCCATGAGCAGTTCTTC
CDR3 protein: CASSELGPPHEQFF
J gene: TRBJ2-1
D gene: NA
clone size: few
V gene: TRBV2

CDR3 DNA: TGCAGTGCTCCTCGGACAGGGGGTTTGACAGATACGCAGTATTTT
CDR3 protein: CSAPRTGGLTDTQYF
J gene: TRBJ2-3
D gene: TRBD1
clone size: NA
V gene: TRBV20-1

CDR3 DNA: TGTGCCATCAGCCCTATTGGGATGTCCTACGAGCAGTACTTC
CDR3 protein: CAISPIGMSYEQYF
J gene: TRBJ2-7
D gene: NA
clone size: NA
V gene: TRBV10-3

CDR3 DNA: TGTGCCAGCAGTTTACGGACAGGGAATAGCAATCAGCCCCAGCATTTT
CDR3 protein: CASSLRTGNSNQPQHF
J gene: TRBJ1-5
D gene: TRBD1
clone size: NA
V gene: TRBV12-3/TRBV12-4

CDR3 DNA: TGTGCCAGTGGGGGGGGCGGAGGGTATGGCTACACCTTC
CDR3 protein: CASGGGGGYGYTF
J gene: TRBJ1-2
D gene: NA
clone size: NA
V gene: TRBV7-2

CDR3 DNA: TGCAGTGCTAGTGGTACTAGCGGGGCCCAAGATACGCAGTATTTT
CDR3 protein: CSASGTSGAQDTQYF
J gene: TRBJ2-3
D gene: TRBD2
clone size: NA
V gene: TRBV20-1

CDR3 DNA: TGTGCCAGCAGCTTTGGGTCTACTAGCGGGAGAAACGAGCAGTACTTC
CDR3 protein: CASSFGSTSGRNEQYF
J gene: TRBJ2-7
D gene: TRBD2
clone size: few
V gene: TRBV7-2

CDR3 DNA: TGTGCCAGCTCACCGGGACACCCGGCGCAGTATTTT
CDR3 protein: CASSPGHPAQYF
J gene: TRBJ2-3
D gene: NA
clone size: few
V gene: TRBV18

CDR3 DNA: TGCGCCAGCAGTTACCTAGTGACTAGCTTCAATGAGCAGTTCTTC
CDR3 protein: CASSYLVTSFNEQFF
J gene: TRBJ2-1
D gene: TRBD2
clone size: few
V gene: TRBV10-2

CDR3 DNA: TGTGCCAGCAGCTTAGCCAAGGTCTACAATGAGCAGTTCTTC
CDR3 protein: CASSLAKVYNEQFF
J gene: TRBJ2-1
D gene: NA
clone size: NA
V gene: TRBV7-9

CDR3 DNA: TGTGCCACCATCCGCCAGGGGGCCATCCCCCTTAACAATGAGCAGTTCTTC
CDR3 protein: CATIRQGAIPLNNEQFF
J gene: TRBJ2-1
D gene: TRBD1
clone size: few
V gene: TRBV24-1

CDR3 DNA: TGCGCCAGCAGCCAAGATTTGTACACTGGTACGCAGTATTTT
CDR3 protein: CASSQDLYTGTQYF
J gene: TRBJ2-3
D gene: NA
clone size: few
V gene: TRBV4-3

CDR3 DNA: TGTGCCAGCGGCGGGGGCGGGAAGAATGAGCAGTTCTTC
CDR3 protein: CASGGGGKNEQFF
J gene: TRBJ2-1
D gene: NA
clone size: few
V gene: TRBV9

CDR3 DNA: TGCGCCACCTCGGGGGGTGCTAACTATGGCTACACCTTC
CDR3 protein: CATSGGANYGYTF
J gene: TRBJ1-2
D gene: NA
clone size: NA
V gene: TRBV5-1

CDR3 DNA: TGCAGCGTCCCCTCCTGGAGGTCCACAGATACGCAGTATTTT
CDR3 protein: CSVPSWRSTDTQYF
J gene: TRBJ2-3
D gene: NA
clone size: NA
V gene: TRBV29-1